This TCR beta chain was profiled in a study of blood T cell repertoires in COVID-19. Turning to the study itself: There were acute and convalescent COVID-19 samples, and they came from the United States, Italy and Spain.

How the authors handled the data: Cell counts per sample came from amplifying reference gene primers. Measured with immunoSEQ multiplex PCR; TCRdb has only the in-frame clones, and not every one. The V and J calls and clone size were taken over from that table, and D and trimming were inferred from the DNA. The data show about 82,000 clones, with around four fifths seen just once and approximately 34% held by the top ten. This clone was seen at least ten times. This CDR3 is built from 14 residues. V lost 4 bases and J lost 7, with 14 bases in between. CDR1 SGHRS and CDR2 YFSETQ come from the germline V gene.

The sequenced sample was peripheral blood. The rearrangement links TRBV5-1 to TRBJ2-2; D may be TRBD2 (5 bases). This clonotype originated in a man in his 60s with COVID-19, enrolled during active disease. This CDR3 reads CASSATPSGGELFF. The CDR3 coding sequence is TGCGCCAGCAGCGCGACACCCAGCGGCGGGGAGCTGTTTTTT.